The clone carrying this T cell receptor beta chain was observed a single time. The CDR3 has 19 amino acids. Per the germline V gene, CDR1 is SNHLY and CDR2 is FYNNEI. Trimming at V came to 3 bases and at J to 6 bases, leaving 17 bases not matched to a gene. These data are taken from a study of blood T cell repertoires in COVID-19. Study-wide context: Sample material is recorded as cDNA or gDNA derived from T cells, B-cell-depleted T cells, or PBMCs.

Original analysis: Nucleated cell number was recorded as an estimate derived from reference gene primer amplification. The data were produced by immunoSEQ multiplex PCR, yet TCRdb's version contains in-frame clones alone and is incomplete. V, J and clone size reflect that table, while D and trimming were determined from the DNA. The table includes more than 95,000 clones, around 90% detected once. The TCR originated in a human donor in a cohort sampled during active COVID-19. Sequencing was carried out using peripheral blood. The V gene is TRBV2, the J gene TRBJ1-2; 12 positions match TRBD1. The CDR3 is CASSDLGSGQGAGKDGYTF. The CDR3 DNA sequence: TGTGCCAGCAGTGATTTGGGCTCGGGACAGGGGGCCGGCAAAGATGGCTACACCTTC.